The T cell receptor (beta chain) under discussion was sequenced for a study of radiotherapy plus CTLA-4 blockade in lung cancer. About the research overall: Across the patients, objective responses occurred in approximately 17%, and disease control in roughly 31%. The study's findings and limits: Increased serum interferon-beta after radiation also reportedly predicted response strongly. Blood saw expansion of tumor-derived TCR clones after radiotherapy plus ipilimumab.

People whose metastatic non-small-cell lung cancer was chemo-refractory got focal radiation along with CTLA-4 blockade by ipilimumab. This clone was counted once. The target antigen is unknown. The germline V gene encodes CDR1 KGHSH and CDR2 LQKENI. The CDR3 sequence is 16 residues long. Between the trimmed V and J ends, which lost 3 bases and 0 bases, there was a span of 12 bases. The method was immunoSEQ multiplex PCR; TCRdb's version includes in-frame clones alone and lacks a portion of them. This table has some 110,000 clones, more than 65% appearing once. The sample was peripheral blood, taken from a patient treated with radiotherapy plus ipilimumab. This TCR came from a human donor with non-small cell lung cancer who had a partial response to radiotherapy plus ipilimumab. V usage is TRBV18 and J usage is TRBJ1-3; no clear D. The CDR3 nucleotides read TGTGCCAGCTCACCGCGGCTTTCTCGCTCTGGAAACACCATATATTTT. Protein sequence: CASSPRLSRSGNTIYF.